The rows below give T cell receptor beta chains drawn from one sample of a study of shared clonotypes between healthy human individuals. Some clones are missing from TCRdb's copy, which holds only in-frame ones; the method was immunoSEQ multiplex PCR. In the table there are 2,500,000 or so clones, approximately 92% of which are singletons. The source material was naive CD4+ T cells sorted from blood. The receptors stem from a man aged 18 to 30 in good health. CDR3s include the opening cysteine and the closing phenylalanine or tryptophan. The D gene is left open where the match is weak. Some rows have no size entry. The others give once, few or many, or a class for an expanded clone.

TRBV5-6	NA	TRBJ2-1	NA	TGTGCCAGCAGCGAGAGCCCGGTCCCAAATGAGCAGTTCTTC	CASSESPVPNEQFF
TRBV5-1	NA	TRBJ2-1	TRBD2	TGCGCCAGCAGCCGGGGACTAGCGGGAGGGGACAATGAGCAGTTCTTC	CASSRGLAGGDNEQFF
TRBV6-5	NA	TRBJ2-3	NA	TGTGCCAGCAGGGACGCTTTACGGAACACAGATACGCAGTATTTT	CASRDALRNTDTQYF
TRBV6-6	once	TRBJ2-7	NA	TGTGCCAGCAGTTACCTCGGGGTACTTGCCTCCTACGAGCAGTACTTC	CASSYLGVLASYEQYF
TRBV10-3	NA	TRBJ1-1	NA	TGTGCCATCAGTGTGGGGGCCGGCACTGAAGCTTTCTTT	CAISVGAGTEAFF
TRBV4-1	NA	TRBJ2-3	NA	TGCGCCAGCAGCCAAGAGGGGGGGGGCCACGGTACGCAGTATTTT	CASSQEGGGHGTQYF
TRBV6-1	NA	TRBJ1-3	NA	TGTGCCACCCATAGCTCTGGAAACACCATATATTTT	CATHSSGNTIYF
TRBV6-6	few	TRBJ1-1	NA	TGTGCCAGCATCCTCTCGACAGGTATGAACACTGAAGCTTTCTTT	CASILSTGMNTEAFF
TRBV4-1	NA	TRBJ2-7	NA	TGCGCCAGCAGCCAAGATGCGGGCGGAGCCTACGAGCAGTACTTC	CASSQDAGGAYEQYF
TRBV2	NA	TRBJ2-2	NA	TGTGCCAGCGGCTCCCAGGGGAACACCGGGGAGCTGTTTTTT	CASGSQGNTGELFF
TRBV10-3	NA	TRBJ2-2	NA	TGTGCCATCAGTACACCTTATCAGGGAAAGAACACCGGGGAGCTGTTTTTT	CAISTPYQGKNTGELFF
TRBV5-1	NA	TRBJ2-4	NA	TGCGCCAGCAGCTCGGTGGCCAAAAACATTCAGTACTTC	CASSSVAKNIQYF
TRBV6-1	NA	TRBJ1-6	NA	TGTGCCAGCACCGCCACAGGTTCACCCCTCCACTTT	CASTATGSPLHF
TRBV5-1	few	TRBJ1-4	NA	TGCGCCAGCAGCCCGGGGAATTGGGAACTGTTTTTT	CASSPGNWELFF
TRBV11-2	NA	TRBJ2-5	NA	TGTGCCAGCAGCTCCGAGCTGTGGTACCAAGAGACCCAGTACTTC	CASSSELWYQETQYF
TRBV10-2	NA	TRBJ2-3	TRBD2	TGCGCCAGCAGTGAGGGGGAGCGGGGGGGCCCCACAGATACGCAGTATTTT	CASSEGERGGPTDTQYF
TRBV30	few	TRBJ1-6	NA	TGTGCCTGGAGTATCCCGGACGGGTCACCCCTCCACTTT	CAWSIPDGSPLHF
TRBV2	NA	TRBJ1-5	NA	TGTGCCAGCAGTGAGGAAGCCAGTACCAATCAGCCCCAGCATTTT	CASSEEASTNQPQHF
TRBV7-2	once	TRBJ1-1	NA	TGTGCCAGCAGCCTATCGGGGGGCCTCATGAACACTGAAGCTTTCTTT	CASSLSGGLMNTEAFF
TRBV11-2	once	TRBJ2-2	TRBD1	TGTGCCAGCAGCCCGCGGGACAGGGCAACCGGGGAGCTGTTTTTT	CASSPRDRATGELFF
TRBV5-4	NA	TRBJ1-2	NA	TGTGCCAGCAGCTTGATACGGGGGGGTGGTGGTCATGGCTACACCTTC	CASSLIRGGGGHGYTF
TRBV6-5	NA	TRBJ2-4	NA	TGTGCCAGCAGTAAAAAAAACATTCAGTACTTC	CASSKKNIQYF